Listed here are 25 T cell receptor beta chains from one sample, sequenced in a study of identical twins. TCRdb passed the 5' RACE reads through MiXCR, listing each CDR3 protein once. Altogether some 500,000 distinct CDR3 sequences are present, over 8.5% being singletons, with the ten largest covering around 3.1%. The same data also contributed to another study, on yellow fever vaccine responses in identical twins.

The material sequenced was PBMCs. The receptors stem from a woman in her late teens or twenties in good health.

In this sample, this clonotype turned up a few times. As DNA, the CDR3 is TGTGCCAGCAGTTTACCGGGACAAGTCTACGAGCAGTACTTC. Its protein product is CASSLPGQVYEQYF. The gene calls are TRBV12-3 or TRBV12-4 and TRBJ2-7, with D perhaps TRBD1 (6 bases). Trimming cost V 2 bases and J 3 bases, with 11 bases left between them. The CDR3 is 14 amino acids.

This clonotype appeared many times. The chain links TRBV9 to TRBJ1-1, with 8 bases matching TRBD1. The CDR3 extends over 15 amino acids. CDR1 is SGDLS, CDR2 YYNGEE, per germline. The trim removed 3 bases at V and 12 bases at J, leaving 16 bases unmatched. The CDR3 nucleotides are TGTGCCAGCAGCGCGGAAGGCGACAGGGGCCCCGCGTCTTTCTTT. Its protein product is CASSAEGDRGPASFF.

This clonotype came up many times. This chain joins TRBV2 and TRBJ2-7; 11 bases are a match to TRBD2. The CDR3 loop spans 15 amino acids. Germline values: CDR1 SNHLY, CDR2 FYNNEI. Trimming took 5 bases from V and 6 from J; bases not matched to a gene: 9. Here the CDR3 DNA reads TGTGCCAGCAGTCAATCGAGTAGCGGGGGGGTCGAGCAGTACTTC. Amino acids: CASSQSSSGGVEQYF.

This clonotype has ten or more counts. The chain is built from TRBV27 and TRBJ1-1; D is possibly TRBD1 (6 bases). CDR1 and CDR2 (germline): MNHEY, SMNVEV (reference sequence). This CDR3 spans 16 amino acids. With 6 bases removed from V and 3 bases from J, the gap between germline ends came to 20 bases. CDR3 loop: CASSPPLQGRDTEAFF. CDR3 sequence (DNA): TGTGCCAGCAGCCCACCATTACAGGGTCGGGACACTGAAGCTTTCTTT.

This clonotype has just a few counts. V gene TRBV28 combines with J gene TRBJ2-1, with 9 bases that match TRBD2. This CDR3 is built from 16 residues. Germline V lookup: CDR1 MDHEN, CDR2 SYDVKM. V was pared by 4 bases and J by 8 bases, with 12 bases of the junction left unmatched. This chain's CDR3 is CASSSRTGIAGDEQFF. CDR3 nucleotides: TGTGCCAGCAGTTCGCGGACAGGCATAGCGGGAGATGAGCAGTTCTTC. Full variable domain (remainder filled in from reference TRBV28 and TRBJ2-1): DVKVTQSSRYLVKRTGEKVFLECVQDMDHENMFWYRQDPGLGLRLIYFSYDVKMKEKGDIPEGYSVSREKKERFSLILESASTNQTSMYLCASSSRTGIAGDEQFFGPGTRLTVL.

This clonotype has a count of ten or more. The rearrangement links TRBV4-3 to TRBJ2-1; 9 bases map to TRBD1. In germline, CDR1 is LGHNA, CDR2 YSLEER. With 3 bases clipped from V and 4 bases from J, the junction kept 1 base outside the gene matches. CDR3 size: 14 residues. The CDR3: CASSQDRGYNEQFF. The CDR3 region has the DNA TGCGCCAGCAGCCAGGACAGGGGATACAATGAGCAGTTCTTC.

This clonotype turned up a few times. This chain uses TRBV12-3 or TRBV12-4 with TRBJ2-2; D is ambiguous. The CDR3 covers 16 residues. The ends were cut back, 0 bases at V and 7 bases at J, with 15 bases in the middle. CDR3 nucleotide sequence: TGTGCCAGCAGTTTAGCGGTGCGGTTAGGGATCGGGGAGCTGTTTTTT. Its translation is CASSLAVRLGIGELFF.

The table lists this clonotype with many counts. The chain carries TRBV20-1 and TRBJ2-1; D is unclear. Germline-derived CDR1 and CDR2 are DFQATT and SNEGSKA (reference sequence). The CDR3 extends over 13 amino acids. Here the CDR3 reads CSGGQSSYNEQFF. CDR3 bases: TGCAGCGGTGGGCAGAGCTCCTACAATGAGCAGTTCTTC.

This clonotype appeared many times. The V gene is TRBV7-3, the J gene TRBJ1-1; D might be TRBD1 (5 bases). Germline V gene data show CDR1 as SGHTA and CDR2 as FQGTGA. The CDR3 has 14 residues. V lost 5 bases, J lost 1 base, and 11 bases lay in between. DNA for the CDR3: TGTGCCAGCAGCACTGACAGCAGGAACACTGAAGCTTTCTTT. Amino acids: CASSTDSRNTEAFF.

Many counts were recorded for this clonotype. The V gene is TRBV6-5, the J gene TRBJ2-2; D may be TRBD2 (6 bases). The V gene's germline CDR1 is MNHEY and CDR2 SVGAGI. This CDR3 region has 15 residues. V gave up 2 bases and J gave up 1 base, with 8 bases separating them. The CDR3 reads CASSYQGLNTGELFF. The CDR3 DNA reads as TGTGCCAGCAGTTACCAGGGACTGAACACCGGGGAGCTGTTTTTT.

This clonotype showed up many times. This rearrangement joins TRBV5-6 to TRBJ2-2; unclear D gene. Germline-derived CDR1 and CDR2 are SGHDT and YYEEEE. CDR3 length equals 13 residues. V gave up 2 bases and J gave up 10 bases, with 12 bases separating them. This CDR3 is CASSFRPTLELFF. CDR3 sequence (DNA): TGTGCCAGCAGCTTTCGGCCGACCCTGGAGCTGTTTTTT.

This clonotype was counted a single time. The chain is built from TRBV23-1 and TRBJ2-7, with 10 bases matching TRBD1. TRBV23-1 is annotated as an ORF whose role is uncertain. The CDR3 consists of 17 residues. V dropped 6 bases and J dropped 2; count of bases not matched to a gene: 13. CDR3 bases: TGCGCCAGCAGGGGGGTATGGACAGGGGGTAAAACCTACGAGCAGTACTTC. Protein: CASRGVWTGGKTYEQYF.

Ten or more counts support this clonotype. The chain links TRBV28 to TRBJ2-1; D unresolved. Trimming took 3 bases from V and 1 from J, leaving 7 bases between them. The CDR3 covers 14 residues. CDR1 is MDHEN and CDR2 is SYDVKM in the germline V gene. The CDR3 is CASSFEVSYNEQFF. The CDR3 nucleotides read TGTGCCAGCAGTTTTGAAGTATCCTACAATGAGCAGTTCTTC.

V and J are TRBV12-3 or TRBV12-4 and TRBJ2-2; D unresolved. V was cut by 3 bases and J by 4 bases, with 12 bases left in between. This CDR3 has 15 residues. Written as DNA, the CDR3 is TGTGCCAGCAGTTTTCCCGCCCCGGGCACCGGGGAGCTGTTTTTT. It translates to CASSFPAPGTGELFF.

The chain combines TRBV5-1 with TRBJ2-3; D remains ambiguous. The CDR3 consists of 13 residues. From germline, CDR1 is SGHRS and CDR2 YFSETQ. Trimming removed 4 bases at V and 2 bases at J, with 8 bases between. CDR3 amino acids: CASSIATTDTQYF. Here the CDR3 DNA reads TGCGCCAGCAGCATCGCTACCACAGATACGCAGTATTTT.

The CDR3: CSVVGGTGRSEQYF. The CDR3 nucleotides are TGCAGCGTTGTTGGCGGGACAGGGCGCTCCGAGCAGTACTTC. The chain joins TRBV29-1 to TRBJ2-7; TRBD1 agrees at 9 bases. V gave up 4 bases and J gave up 6 bases; unmatched junction bases: 10. The CDR3 sequence is 14 residues long. From germline, CDR1 is SQVTM and CDR2 ANQGSEA.

J is TRBJ2-7 and V is TRBV3-1; 7 bases map to TRBD1. This CDR3 has 15 residues. Germline values: CDR1 LGHDT, CDR2 YNNKEL (reference sequence). The junction had 4 bases not matched to a gene; V was cut back by 2 bases and J by 0 bases. CDR3 sequence reads: CASSQYRDSSYEQYF. CDR3 DNA sequence: TGTGCCAGCAGCCAATACCGGGACAGCTCCTACGAGCAGTACTTC.

This clonotype was observed at least ten times. The genes are TRBV6-1 and TRBJ2-3; tentatively, D is TRBD1 (6 bases). V was shortened by 1 base and J by 5 bases, with 10 bases between the two germline ends. The germline V gene encodes CDR1 MNHNS and CDR2 SASEGT. This CDR3 has 14 residues. DNA of the CDR3: TGTGCCAGCAGTGAAGGTCCAGGGGAAGATACGCAGTATTTT. Amino acids: CASSEGPGEDTQYF.

This clonotype showed up many times. This chain links TRBV5-1 with TRBJ1-1; unclear D gene. This CDR3 region has 13 residues. V shed 1 base and J shed 5 bases, with 9 bases lying between them. CDR1 and CDR2 from the germline V gene are SGHRS and YFSETQ. The chain's CDR3 is CASSLYGETEAFF. CDR3 in DNA: TGCGCCAGCAGCTTGTACGGGGAGACTGAAGCTTTCTTT.

J is TRBJ2-1 and V is TRBV28; D may be TRBD2 (6 bases). V lost 5 bases to trimming and J lost 0 bases, with 17 bases between them. The germline V gene has CDR1 MDHEN and CDR2 SYDVKM. There are 17 residues in the CDR3. This chain's CDR3 is CASSQPLALISYNEQFF. The CDR3 DNA is TGTGCCAGCAGTCAACCTCTAGCGTTGATCTCCTACAATGAGCAGTTCTTC.

This clonotype showed up many times. The chain combines TRBV29-1 with TRBJ1-5, with 7 bases lining up with TRBD1. J gave up 3 bases and V 4 bases, and 3 bases lay outside the gene matches. Germline V gene data show CDR1 as SQVTM and CDR2 as ANQGSEA. This CDR3 contains 13 residues. The CDR3 coding sequence is TGCAGCGTTGGTGGGACAGTCAATCAGCCCCAGCATTTT. Translation: CSVGGTVNQPQHF.

Only a few counts were recorded for this clonotype. The CDR3 loop reads CASSYSSKQPFGEQYF. The CDR3 DNA follows: TGTGCCAGCAGTTACTCGAGTAAACAGCCTTTTGGGGAGCAGTACTTC. V gene TRBV6-2 or TRBV6-3 combines with J gene TRBJ2-7; D is unresolved. Germline V CDR1 and CDR2: MNHEY, SVGEGT. V was shortened by 0 bases and J by 7 bases, with 19 bases between the two germline ends. The CDR3 runs 16 residues.

The DNA of the CDR3 is TGCGCCAGCAGCCCCTTCCGGGACAGGGGGACAGATACGCAGTATTTT. It yields the protein CASSPFRDRGTDTQYF. The chain uses TRBV5-1 and TRBJ2-3; 11 bases agree with TRBD1. Germline CDR1 SGHRS, CDR2 YFSETQ. This CDR3 comprises 16 residues. The V gene end was trimmed by 4 bases and the J gene end by 3 bases; junction bases not matched to a gene: 7.

This clonotype occurred many times. This chain links TRBV20-1 with TRBJ2-3; 7 bases are shared with TRBD2. CDR1 DFQATT and CDR2 SNEGSKA come from the germline V gene (reference sequence). The CDR3 spans 11 residues. CDR3 residues: CSGGRSDTQYF. As DNA, the CDR3 is TGCAGCGGCGGGAGATCAGATACGCAGTATTTT.

The chain recombines TRBV5-1 with TRBJ2-1; D uncertain. There are 13 residues in the CDR3. In germline, CDR1 is SGHRS, CDR2 YFSETQ. V was pared by 2 bases and J by 9 bases, with 12 bases between. The CDR3 here is CASSLFSEAEQFF. In DNA, the CDR3 is TGCGCCAGCAGCTTATTCAGCGAGGCTGAGCAGTTCTTC.